Listed below are T cell receptor beta chains from one sample, sequenced in a study of blood T cells in healthy people across ages. TCRdb itself ran the 5' RACE reads through MiXCR, one entry per CDR3 protein. The table includes over 1,200,000 distinct CDR3 sequences, 45% to 70% detected once. What was sequenced was blood. These receptors originate from a man aged 18 to 35 in good health. Each CDR3 is given without its conserved first and last residue. Each record gives: J gene, V gene, CDR3 protein.

>TRBJ1-2|TRBV6-1
ASRYHRDRPYGYT
>TRBJ2-3|TRBV20-1
SAITPLGTADTQY
>TRBJ2-1|TRBV29-1
SVERYGINEQF
>TRBJ1-1|TRBV14
ASSQDFFAPAF
>TRBJ2-5|TRBV3-1
ASSRTGTSETQY
>TRBJ1-2|TRBV5-1
ASSPRDRVYGYT
>TRBJ2-3|TRBV13
ASSLTSGLTTDTQY
>TRBJ1-1|TRBV6-5
ASRPGRGNTEAF
>.|TRBV30
AWDPGQGTYEQY
>TRBJ1-1|TRBV29-1
SVDDASSTEAF
>TRBJ2-3|TRBV7-9
ASSPPTSGSADTQY
>TRBJ2-3|TRBV5-1
ASSLEGPRDTQY
>.|TRBV7-9
ASSLSTRTSGNSEQY
>TRBJ2-7|TRBV29-1
SVEKQGFRGEQY
>TRBJ1-6|TRBV6-2/TRBV6-3
ASSARLLQGRVNSPLH
>TRBJ1-2|TRBV2
ASSVTATPNYGYT
>TRBJ2-6|TRBV7-9
ASSLWGTASGANVLT
>TRBJ2-1|TRBV28
ASSSLGTRRASSYNEQF
>TRBJ1-1|TRBV6-2/TRBV6-3
ASRPRDRATEAF
>TRBJ2-7|TRBV15
ATSRDYSYEQY
>TRBJ2-1|TRBV4-1
ASSQVIRTGRYEQF
>TRBJ2-3|TRBV7-2
ASSFWGNTDTQY